The 21 T cell receptor beta chains presented below share a single source sample, sequenced in a study of blood T cell repertoires in COVID-19. TCRdb's table, derived via immunoSEQ multiplex PCR, lists solely in-frame clones and lacks some. This table holds 90,000 to 150,000 clones, 75% to 80% found once. Material for sequencing was peripheral blood. The receptors were sampled from a human donor in a cohort sampled during active COVID-19.

This clone was recorded a few times. The V and J genes are TRBV15 and TRBJ2-7; 9 bases are a match to TRBD1. Trimming took 1 base from V and 1 from J; bases not matched to a gene: 5. The CDR3 spans 16 residues. CDR1 is LNHNV and CDR2 is YYDKDF in the germline V gene (reference sequence). In DNA form, the CDR3 reads TGTGCCACCAGCAGAGGCGGACAGGGGTGGTCCTACGAGCAGTACTTC. Translation: CATSRGGQGWSYEQYF.

The chain has TRBV7-6 and TRBJ2-5; weak D call: TRBD1 (6 bases). There are 16 residues in the CDR3. Germline CDR1 and CDR2: SGHVS and FNYEAQ. V shed 5 bases and J shed 1 base, with 17 bases lying between them. The CDR3 DNA follows: TGTGCCAGCAGCGCCGGTGGGGGCTACCTCCAAGAGACCCAGTACTTC. Translation: CASSAGGGYLQETQYF.

The chain combines TRBV19 with TRBJ2-7; maybe TRBD1 (5 bases). Germline-derived CDR1 and CDR2 are LNHDA and SQIVND (reference sequence). Trimming left V 5 bases short and J 3 bases short, with 23 bases between. This CDR3 has 17 residues. This CDR3 is CASSPRTSMGKYYEQYF. CDR3 bases: TGTGCCAGTAGTCCCAGGACAAGTATGGGAAAGTACTACGAGCAGTACTTC.

V gene TRBV24-1 combines with J gene TRBJ2-1; no clear D. The CDR3 is 14 amino acids. Germline V lookup: CDR1 KGHDR, CDR2 SFDVKD. V lost 3 bases, J lost 4 bases, and 9 bases lay in between. CDR3: CATSDPRRYNEQFF. DNA of the CDR3: TGTGCCACCAGTGATCCCAGGCGTTACAATGAGCAGTTCTTC.

The V call is TRBV7-9, the J call TRBJ2-3, with 7 bases aligning to TRBD1. The CDR3 has 14 amino acids. V shed 7 bases and J 3 bases; nucleotides not matched to a gene: 7. The germline V gene encodes CDR1 SEHNR and CDR2 FQNEAQ (reference sequence). CDR3 amino acids: CASTSGTETDTQYF. The DNA of the CDR3 is TGTGCCAGCACCTCCGGGACAGAAACAGATACGCAGTATTTT. The entire variable domain, with the rest obtained from reference TRBV7-9 and TRBJ2-3, is as follows: DTGVSQNPRHKITKRGQNVTFRCDPISEHNRLYWYRQTLGQGPEFLTYFQNEAQLEKSRLLSDRFSAERPKGSFSTLEIQRTEQGDSAMYLCASTSGTETDTQYFGPGTRLTVL.

This rearrangement joins TRBV19 to TRBJ1-6, with D tentatively TRBD1 (6 bases). V gave up 7 bases and J gave up 7 bases, with 17 bases separating them. CDR3 length: 15 residues. Germline loops: CDR1 LNHDA, CDR2 SQIVND (reference sequence). The CDR3 region has the DNA TGTGCCAGTACAACAAACAGGGCCTCCAATTCACCCCTCCACTTT. It encodes CASTTNRASNSPLHF. The full variable domain, in which reference TRBV19 and TRBJ1-6 provide the parts outside the CDR3, is DGGITQSPKYLFRKEGQNVTLSCEQNLNHDAMYWYRQDPGQGLRLIYYSQIVNDFQKGDIAEGYSVSREKKESFPLTVTSAQKNPTAFYLCASTTNRASNSPLHFGNGTRLTVT.

The chain is built from TRBV6-6 and TRBJ2-1; D unclear. The CDR3 is 12 amino acids. V lost 5 bases and J lost 6, with 8 bases in between. The V gene's germline CDR1 is MNHNY and CDR2 SVGAGI (reference sequence). The CDR3 here is CASSHQANEQFF. The CDR3 nucleotides read TGTGCCAGCAGTCATCAAGCCAATGAGCAGTTCTTC.

J is TRBJ1-4 and V is TRBV27; D possibly corresponds to TRBD1 (5 bases). Germline assignment: CDR1 MNHEY and CDR2 SMNVEV (reference sequence). The V end was cut by 2 bases, the J end by 4 bases, with 11 bases between. The CDR3 is 15 residues long. The CDR3 sequence: CASSLIGARNEKLFF. In DNA, the CDR3 is TGTGCCAGCAGTTTAATTGGGGCTCGTAATGAAAAACTGTTTTTT.

The chain couples TRBV11-2 to TRBJ2-5; weak D call: TRBD1 (6 bases). The ends were cut back, 2 bases at V and 3 bases at J, with 13 bases in the middle. CDR3 length equals 15 residues. Per germline, CDR1 SGHAT and CDR2 FQNNGV. In DNA, the CDR3 is TGTGCCAGCAGCTTATTTGGGCAGGGGAAAGAGACCCAGTACTTC. The encoded protein is CASSLFGQGKETQYF.

This clone was picked up many times. The chain carries TRBV29-1 and TRBJ2-1, with 15 bases fitting TRBD2. Per the germline V gene, CDR1 is SQVTM and CDR2 is ANQGSEA. The CDR3 covers 16 residues. Trimming took 3 bases from V and 7 from J; bases not matched to a gene: 7. DNA for the CDR3: TGCAGCGTTGATGGGACTAGCGGGAGGTATGTTAATGAGCAGTTCTTC. It yields the protein CSVDGTSGRYVNEQFF.

The V gene is TRBV5-1, the J gene TRBJ1-5; D may be TRBD1 (5 bases). V lost 0 bases and J 4 bases, leaving 11 bases between the germline ends. The germline V gene has CDR1 SGHRS and CDR2 YFSETQ. The CDR3 runs to 15 residues. This chain's CDR3 is CASSLDSGGNQPQHF. The CDR3 DNA reads TGCGCCAGCAGCTTGGATTCGGGGGGGAATCAGCCCCAGCATTTT.

The chain employs TRBV29-1 and TRBJ2-7; 7 nucleotides align to TRBD1. The CDR3 consists of 11 residues. The V gene end was trimmed by 6 bases and the J gene end by 3 bases; junction bases not matched to a gene: 2. Germline V CDR1 and CDR2: SQVTM, ANQGSEA. CDR3 nucleotide sequence: TGCAGCGTCCGGGACAGCTACGAGCAGTACTTC. This gives the protein CSVRDSYEQYF.

This sequence joins TRBV5-1 and TRBJ2-7; 9 positions match TRBD2. V dropped 0 bases and J dropped 6; count of bases not matched to a gene: 10. Germline V gene sequence: CDR1 SGHRS, CDR2 YFSETQ. The CDR3 runs 16 residues. CDR3 DNA sequence: TGCGCCAGCAGCTTGGAGGGCTTAGCGGGAGTGGGCGAGCAGTACTTC. Its protein product is CASSLEGLAGVGEQYF.

This clone has more than one count but fewer than ten. The CDR3 nucleotides read TGTGCCAGCAGTGACCAGTTAGCGGGGTCCTACGAGCAGTACTTC. It codes for CASSDQLAGSYEQYF. The chain joins TRBV6-1 to TRBJ2-7; 8 nucleotides line up with TRBD2. Germline values: CDR1 MNHNS, CDR2 SASEGT. CDR3 size: 15 residues. V shed 3 bases and J 1 base; nucleotides not matched to a gene: 5.

The CDR3 DNA is TGTGCCAGCAGCTTTGGAGCCGGGAACACTGAAGCTTTCTTT. Amino acid sequence: CASSFGAGNTEAFF. The rearrangement links TRBV3-1 (or the pseudogene TRBV3-2) to TRBJ1-1; D uncertain. The germline V and J ends were trimmed by 5 bases and 1 base, with 11 bases remaining between them. Looked up from germline, CDR1 is LGHDT and CDR2 is YNNKEL (reference sequence). This CDR3 contains 14 residues.

This clone was found once. The J gene is TRBJ2-1, the V gene TRBV4-2, with 14 positions matching TRBD2. V lost 4 bases to trimming and J lost 8 bases; unmatched junction nucleotides: 4. Germline CDR1 LGHNA, CDR2 YNFKEQ. The CDR3 runs 15 residues. The CDR3 coding sequence is TGTGCCAGCAGCCCGACTAGCGGGAGGGCCTATGAGCAGTTCTTC. It translates to CASSPTSGRAYEQFF.

The chain carries TRBV9 and TRBJ2-7, with TRBD1 as a possible D gene (6 bases). With 3 bases removed from V and 3 bases from J, the gap between germline ends came to 13 bases. Germline CDR1 is SGDLS and CDR2 is YYNGEE. CDR3 length: 14 residues. CDR3 coding DNA: TGTGCCAGCAGCGAATCGGGACAAGACTACGAGCAGTACTTC. This translates into CASSESGQDYEQYF.

The chain carries TRBV10-1 and TRBJ1-1; 7 bases map to TRBD1. The CDR3 is 15 amino acids. Per germline, CDR1 WNHNN and CDR2 SYGVQD (reference sequence). J lost 1 base, V lost 0 bases, and 2 bases had no gene match. The CDR3 sequence: CASSESNRGNTEAFF. Written as DNA, the CDR3 is TGCGCCAGCAGTGAGTCGAACAGGGGGAACACTGAAGCTTTCTTT.

This chain's CDR3 is CASSDPGGSEQYF. In nucleotides, the CDR3 is TGTGCCAGCAGTGACCCGGGGGGGAGCGAGCAGTACTTC. The chain joins TRBV6-1 to TRBJ2-7, with 8 positions matching TRBD2. CDR1 and CDR2 (germline): MNHNS, SASEGT. The CDR3 is 13 residues long. With 3 bases clipped from V and 6 bases from J, the junction kept 4 bases outside the gene matches.

The chain joins TRBV28 to TRBJ2-6; D call uncertain. Germline values: CDR1 MDHEN, CDR2 SYDVKM. This CDR3 contains 13 residues. Trimming cost V 6 bases and J 2 bases, with 5 bases left between them. The CDR3 DNA follows: TGTGCCAGCAGGGGCACTGGGGCCAACGTCCTGACTTTC. Translation: CASRGTGANVLTF.

This chain uses TRBV7-9 with TRBJ1-5; D is possibly TRBD1 (5 bases). The CDR3 loop spans 15 amino acids. CDR1 and CDR2 from the germline V gene are SEHNR and FQNEAQ (reference sequence). The V and J ends lost 5 bases and 7 bases respectively, with 18 bases between them. CDR3 coding DNA: TGTGCCAGCAGCCCGGGACTTCACGAAGGCCAGCCCCAGCATTTT. Encoded protein: CASSPGLHEGQPQHF. The full variable domain, its missing parts supplied by reference TRBV7-9 and TRBJ1-5, is DTGVSQNPRHKITKRGQNVTFRCDPISEHNRLYWYRQTLGQGPEFLTYFQNEAQLEKSRLLSDRFSAERPKGSFSTLEIQRTEQGDSAMYLCASSPGLHEGQPQHFGDGTRLSIL.